This TCR beta chain is drawn from a study of blood T cell repertoires in COVID-19. Background on the study: Researchers got acute and convalescent COVID-19 samples from the United States, Italy and Spain. PBMCs, B-cell-depleted T cells, or T cells were the source of the cDNA or gDNA that made up the material.

In the authors' methods: Amplifying reference gene primers gave estimates of nucleated cell counts. Produced via immunoSEQ multiplex PCR; TCRdb's table is partial and in-frame only. V and J calls and clone size come straight from that table; D and trimming were deduced from the DNA. The table has around 150,000 clones, 75% to 90% seen once. Germline V gives CDR1 LGHNA, CDR2 YNFKEQ. The CDR3 contains 19 residues. V was pared by 3 bases and J by 1 base, with 8 bases of the junction left unmatched. This sequence joins TRBV4-2 and TRBJ1-6, with 11 nucleotides matching TRBD1. The TCR sequence derives from a human donor with acute or convalescent COVID-19. The donor label of this sample is uncertain. The sample consisted of peripheral blood. The CDR3 region is CASSQAGQGGWSYNSPLHF. The CDR3 DNA reads TGTGCCAGCAGCCAGGCGGGACAGGGGGGATGGTCCTATAATTCACCCCTCCACTTT.